This entry features one T cell receptor (beta chain) sequence. The CDR3 loop spans 15 amino acids. Unmatched junction bases numbered 6, after V lost 0 bases and J lost 5 bases. Germline-derived CDR1 and CDR2 are SGHNT and YYREEE (reference sequence). This specimen belongs to a study of blood T cell repertoires in COVID-19. Study-level background: Sites in the United States, Italy and Spain provided acute and convalescent COVID-19 samples. The analysed material was cDNA or gDNA that came from T cells, B-cell-depleted T cells, or PBMCs.

Original data processing: Reference gene primer amplification in the assay estimated nucleated cell counts. Measured with immunoSEQ multiplex PCR; TCRdb has only the in-frame clones, and not every one. D and trimming come from the DNA, and the V and J calls and clone size come from that table. The sample consists of roughly 250,000 clones, approximately 84% of them appearing once. Sequencing was done on a sample of peripheral blood. The gene calls are TRBV5-4 and TRBJ2-7; 9 nucleotides line up with TRBD1. The sequence was collected from a human donor in a cohort sampled during active COVID-19. The CDR3: CASSLGRDRVHEQYF. CDR3 sequence (DNA): TGTGCCAGCAGCTTGGGACGGGACAGGGTTCACGAGCAGTACTTC.